The text below deals with one T cell receptor beta chain. These data belong to a study of blood T cell repertoires in COVID-19. Study context: The samples span acute and convalescent COVID-19 from the United States, Italy and Spain. PBMCs, B-cell-depleted T cells, or T cells were the source of the cDNA or gDNA that made up the material.

TCRdb keeps only in-frame clones here, not all; method: immunoSEQ multiplex PCR. This table holds roughly 70,000 clones, 65% to 85% found once. The ends were cut back, 6 bases at V and 4 bases at J, with 15 bases in the middle. This CDR3 contains 14 residues. Germline-derived CDR1 and CDR2 are SGHAT and FQNNGV. Sequences were obtained from peripheral blood. The sequence derives from an elderly woman with active or convalescent COVID-19. The J gene is TRBJ1-1, the V gene TRBV11-2, with D uncertain. CDR3 sequence (DNA): TGTGCCAGCAGTCTTGAACGGGTGGGCACTGAAGCTTTCTTT. Translated, it gives CASSLERVGTEAFF.